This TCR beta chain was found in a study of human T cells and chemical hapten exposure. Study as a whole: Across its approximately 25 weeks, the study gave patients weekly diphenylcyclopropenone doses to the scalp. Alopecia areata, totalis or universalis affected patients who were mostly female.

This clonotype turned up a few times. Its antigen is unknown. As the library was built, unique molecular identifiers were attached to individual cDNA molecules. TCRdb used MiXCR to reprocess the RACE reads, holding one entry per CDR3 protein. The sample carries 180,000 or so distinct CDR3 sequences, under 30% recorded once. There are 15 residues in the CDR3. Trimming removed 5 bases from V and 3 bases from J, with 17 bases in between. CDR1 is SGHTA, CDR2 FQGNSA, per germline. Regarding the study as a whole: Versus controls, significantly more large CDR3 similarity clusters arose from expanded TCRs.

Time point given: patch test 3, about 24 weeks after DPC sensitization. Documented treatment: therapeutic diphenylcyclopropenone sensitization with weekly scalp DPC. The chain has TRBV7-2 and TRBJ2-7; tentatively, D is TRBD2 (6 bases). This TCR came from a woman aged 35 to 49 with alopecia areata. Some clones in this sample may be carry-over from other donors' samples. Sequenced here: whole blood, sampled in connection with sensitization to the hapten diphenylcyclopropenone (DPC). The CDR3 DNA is TGTGCCAGCAGCCGCACCGCAGCGGGCCTCTACGAGCAGTACTTC. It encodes CASSRTAAGLYEQYF.